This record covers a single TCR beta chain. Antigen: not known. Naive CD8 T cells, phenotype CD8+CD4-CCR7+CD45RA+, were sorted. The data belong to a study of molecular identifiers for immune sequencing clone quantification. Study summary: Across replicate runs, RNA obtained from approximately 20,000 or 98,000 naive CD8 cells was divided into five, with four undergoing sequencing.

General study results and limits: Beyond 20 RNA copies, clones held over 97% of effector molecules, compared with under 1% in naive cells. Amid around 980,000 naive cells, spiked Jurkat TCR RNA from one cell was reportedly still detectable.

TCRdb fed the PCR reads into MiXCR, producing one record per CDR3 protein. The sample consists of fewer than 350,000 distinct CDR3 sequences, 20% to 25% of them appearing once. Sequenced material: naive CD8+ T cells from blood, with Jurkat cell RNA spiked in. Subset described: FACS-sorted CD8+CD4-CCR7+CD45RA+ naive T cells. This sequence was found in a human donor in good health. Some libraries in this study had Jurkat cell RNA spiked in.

The CDR3 loop reads CASSYGVLSSYEQYF. CDR3 nucleotides: TGTGCCAGCAGTTACGGGGTTCTAAGCTCCTACGAGCAGTACTTC. This chain joins TRBV6-5 and TRBJ2-7; D is ambiguous. Germline V CDR1 and CDR2: MNHEY, SVGAGI. Trimming shortened V by 2 bases and J by 0 bases, and 11 bases separated the two germline ends. The CDR3 is 15 amino acids.